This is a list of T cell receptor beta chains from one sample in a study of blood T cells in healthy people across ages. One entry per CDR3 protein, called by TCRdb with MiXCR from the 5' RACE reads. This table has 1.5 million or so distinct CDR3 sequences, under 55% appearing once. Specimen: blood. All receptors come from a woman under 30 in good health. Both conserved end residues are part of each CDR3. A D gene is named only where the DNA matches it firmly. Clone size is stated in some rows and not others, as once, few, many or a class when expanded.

CDR3: CASSFGRFNEQYF
DNA: TGTGCCAGCAGCTTTGGGAGGTTCAACGAGCAGTACTTC
J: TRBJ2-7
size: .
V: TRBV7-2
length: 13
D: .

CDR3: CASSVSGVGVTEAFF
DNA: TGTGCCAGCAGCGTAAGTGGGGTAGGGGTCACTGAAGCTTTCTTT
J: TRBJ1-1
size: .
V: TRBV9
length: 15
D: .

CDR3: CASSQEGAGGNTEAFF
DNA: TGTGCCAGCAGCCAAGAGGGGGCAGGGGGAAACACTGAAGCTTTCTTT
J: TRBJ1-1
size: .
V: TRBV3-1
length: 16
D: TRBD1

CDR3: CASSLGWGSLQYF
DNA: TGTGCCAGCAGCTTAGGGTGGGGTAGTCTGCAGTACTTC
J: TRBJ2-5
size: few
V: TRBV7-2
length: 13
D: .

CDR3: CASSEYHPGWRELSRFLTDTQYF
DNA: TGTGCCAGCAGTGAATACCACCCTGGGTGGCGGGAGCTCTCAAGATTTCTCACAGATACGCAGTATTTT
J: TRBJ2-3
size: few
V: TRBV6-1
length: 23
D: TRBD2

CDR3: CASSNGPSGAFF
DNA: TGTGCCAGCAGCAACGGGCCTTCTGGAGCTTTCTTT
J: TRBJ1-1
size: .
V: TRBV6-6
length: 12
D: .

CDR3: CASTSWTGVNSPLHF
DNA: TGTGCCAGCACCTCATGGACAGGGGTTAATTCACCCCTCCACTTT
J: TRBJ1-6
size: .
V: TRBV27
length: 15
D: TRBD1

CDR3: CSARRTRSSNYGYTF
DNA: TGCAGTGCTAGACGTACGCGTTCCAGTAACTATGGCTACACCTTC
J: TRBJ1-2
size: .
V: TRBV20-1
length: 15
D: .

CDR3: CSARVGQVTYEQYF
DNA: TGCAGTGCTAGAGTAGGGCAGGTTACCTACGAGCAGTACTTC
J: TRBJ2-7
size: .
V: TRBV20-1
length: 14
D: .

CDR3: CASSRKRGLAGDNDEQFF
DNA: TGTGCCAGCAGTCGGAAACGGGGACTAGCGGGGGATAACGATGAGCAGTTCTTC
J: TRBJ2-1
size: many
V: TRBV12-3/TRBV12-4
length: 18
D: TRBD2

CDR3: CASSMIPGLNEQFF
DNA: TGCGCCAGCAGCATGATCCCAGGATTGAATGAGCAGTTCTTC
J: TRBJ2-1
size: .
V: TRBV5-1
length: 14
D: .

CDR3: CASSPTGADPSYEQYF
DNA: TGCGCCAGCAGCCCGACAGGGGCCGATCCCTCCTACGAGCAGTACTTC
J: TRBJ2-7
size: many
V: TRBV4-1
length: 16
D: TRBD1

CDR3: CASSGGLAGDPTGELFF
DNA: TGTGCCAGCAGCGGGGGACTAGCGGGAGACCCCACCGGGGAGCTGTTTTTT
J: TRBJ2-2
size: once
V: TRBV5-6
length: 17
D: TRBD2

CDR3: CASSWRGLATEQYF
DNA: TGTGCCAGCAGCTGGAGGGGGTTAGCGACCGAGCAGTACTTC
J: TRBJ2-7
size: .
V: TRBV11-2
length: 14
D: .

CDR3: CASSLATSSYNEQFF
DNA: TGTGCCAGCAGCTTAGCCACAAGCTCCTACAATGAGCAGTTCTTC
J: TRBJ2-1
size: many
V: TRBV11-2
length: 15
D: .

CDR3: CASKGQGPSYEQFF
DNA: TGTGCCAGCAAGGGACAGGGCCCCTCCTACGAGCAGTTCTTC
J: TRBJ2-1
size: .
V: TRBV7-2
length: 14
D: TRBD1

CDR3: CASSLEDRGPQPQHF
DNA: TGTGCCAGCAGTTTAGAGGACAGGGGGCCTCAGCCCCAGCATTTT
J: TRBJ1-5
size: few
V: TRBV12-3/TRBV12-4
length: 15
D: TRBD1

CDR3: CASSPNPSGRGYEQYF
DNA: TGTGCCAGCAGTCCCAACCCCTCCGGGAGAGGGTACGAGCAGTACTTC
J: TRBJ2-7
size: few
V: TRBV6-2/TRBV6-3
length: 16
D: .

CDR3: CAISESTPGQMQQETQYF
DNA: TGTGCCATCAGTGAGTCGACCCCGGGACAGATGCAACAAGAGACCCAGTACTTC
J: TRBJ2-5
size: .
V: TRBV10-3
length: 18
D: TRBD1

CDR3: CSSPRGPGFYNEQFF
DNA: TGCAGTTCCCCCCGGGGGCCGGGGTTTTACAATGAGCAGTTCTTC
J: TRBJ2-1
size: few
V: TRBV20-1
length: 15
D: .

CDR3: CASRSLSLGGSYPYNEQFF
DNA: TGTGCCAGCAGGTCCCTTTCCCTAGGAGGGAGTTACCCCTACAATGAGCAGTTCTTC
J: TRBJ2-1
size: .
V: TRBV28
length: 19
D: .

CDR3: CSVGHSSYEQYF
DNA: TGCAGTGTCGGACACTCATCCTACGAGCAGTACTTC
J: TRBJ2-7
size: .
V: TRBV20-1
length: 12
D: .

CDR3: CSAYGTSGGFDEQFF
DNA: TGCAGTGCTTACGGGACTAGCGGGGGGTTCGATGAGCAGTTCTTC
J: TRBJ2-1
size: .
V: TRBV20-1
length: 15
D: TRBD2

CDR3: CASSYVSTDTQYF
DNA: TGTGCCAGCAGTTACGTCAGCACAGATACGCAGTATTTT
J: TRBJ2-3
size: few
V: TRBV6-5
length: 13
D: .

CDR3: CASSLPGTTYNEQFF
DNA: TGTGCCAGCTCACTACCTGGGACCACTTACAATGAGCAGTTCTTC
J: TRBJ2-1
size: .
V: TRBV18
length: 15
D: .

CDR3: CASSMSQGDEQFF
DNA: TGTGCCAGCAGTATGTCACAGGGGGATGAGCAGTTCTTC
J: TRBJ2-1
size: .
V: TRBV12-3/TRBV12-4
length: 13
D: TRBD1

CDR3: CASSIGPNQPQHF
DNA: TGTGCCAGCTCAATAGGACCCAATCAGCCCCAGCATTTT
J: TRBJ1-5
size: .
V: TRBV18
length: 13
D: .

CDR3: CSARERSEAFF
DNA: TGCAGTGCTAGGGAACGCTCGGAAGCTTTCTTT
J: TRBJ1-1
size: .
V: TRBV20-1
length: 11
D: .

CDR3: CASSQRLNTEAFF
DNA: TGCGCCAGCAGCCAAAGATTGAACACTGAAGCTTTCTTT
J: TRBJ1-1
size: .
V: TRBV3-1
length: 13
D: .

CDR3: CASSRILPLTGDSYGYTF
DNA: TGTGCCAGCAGCCGTATTTTGCCCCTGACAGGGGATAGCTATGGCTACACCTTC
J: TRBJ1-2
size: few
V: TRBV7-2
length: 18
D: TRBD1

CDR3: CASSTSGGDFSYNEQFF
DNA: TGTGCCAGCAGTACTAGCGGGGGAGATTTCTCCTACAATGAGCAGTTCTTC
J: TRBJ2-1
size: .
V: TRBV27
length: 17
D: TRBD2

CDR3: CASSLSVLEEQFF
DNA: TGTGCTAGCAGCTTAAGCGTTTTGGAGGAGCAGTTCTTC
J: TRBJ2-1
size: .
V: TRBV7-7
length: 13
D: .

CDR3: CASSSGPGLEQFF
DNA: TGTGCCAGCAGCTCCGGACCCGGGCTTGAGCAGTTCTTC
J: TRBJ2-1
size: few
V: TRBV7-2
length: 13
D: .

CDR3: CASSPHPINSPLHF
DNA: TGTGCCAGCAGCCCCCATCCTATTAATTCACCCCTCCACTTT
J: TRBJ1-6
size: .
V: TRBV12-3/TRBV12-4
length: 14
D: .

CDR3: CASSLELAGGDEQYF
DNA: TGTGCCAGCAGCTTAGAACTAGCGGGGGGTGACGAGCAGTACTTC
J: TRBJ2-7
size: .
V: TRBV11-2
length: 15
D: TRBD2

CDR3: CASSTYSQGKARDYGYTF
DNA: TGTGCCAGCAGCACGTACTCCCAGGGGAAAGCTAGAGACTATGGCTACACCTTC
J: TRBJ1-2
size: .
V: TRBV7-2
length: 18
D: .

CDR3: CDSSRTGGPPEQFF
DNA: TGTGACAGCAGTCGGACAGGGGGCCCACCTGAGCAGTTCTTC
J: TRBJ2-1
size: .
V: TRBV6-5
length: 14
D: TRBD1

CDR3: CASSESGSNIYEQFF
DNA: TGTGCCAGCAGTGAATCCGGGTCTAACATATATGAGCAGTTCTTC
J: TRBJ2-1
size: few
V: TRBV9
length: 15
D: .

CDR3: CATMVDRGFGNEQFF
DNA: TGTGCCACCATGGTCGACAGGGGATTTGGCAATGAGCAGTTCTTC
J: TRBJ2-1
size: .
V: TRBV15
length: 15
D: TRBD1

CDR3: CASSPRTSGSGETQYF
DNA: TGTGCCAGCTCACCGAGGACTAGCGGGAGTGGGGAGACCCAGTACTTC
J: TRBJ2-5
size: few
V: TRBV18
length: 16
D: TRBD2

CDR3: CASRPIGEKNIQYF
DNA: TGTGCCAGCAGACCCATAGGGGAAAAAAACATTCAGTACTTC
J: TRBJ2-4
size: .
V: TRBV12-3/TRBV12-4
length: 14
D: .

CDR3: CSARSRATYLNQPQHF
DNA: TGCAGTGCTAGGAGTAGGGCTACCTACCTCAATCAGCCCCAGCATTTT
J: TRBJ1-5
size: few
V: TRBV20-1
length: 16
D: .

CDR3: CASSLGFEKLFF
DNA: TGTGCCAGCAGCTTAGGGTTTGAAAAACTGTTTTTT
J: TRBJ1-4
size: .
V: TRBV7-9
length: 12
D: .

CDR3: CASSYSTAGGYEQYF
DNA: TGTGCCAGCAGTTACTCGACAGCGGGGGGGTACGAGCAGTACTTC
J: TRBJ2-7
size: few
V: TRBV6-2/TRBV6-3
length: 15
D: TRBD2

CDR3: CASSSQGEGTEAFF
DNA: TGTGCCAGCAGCTCCCAGGGGGAAGGCACTGAAGCTTTCTTT
J: TRBJ1-1
size: few
V: TRBV7-2
length: 14
D: TRBD1

CDR3: CSAPVLAGAYEQYF
DNA: TGCAGTGCCCCAGTACTAGCGGGGGCCTACGAGCAGTACTTC
J: TRBJ2-7
size: .
V: TRBV20-1
length: 14
D: TRBD2

CDR3: CASSLFTDEAFF
DNA: TGTGCCAGCAGCTTATTCACAGATGAAGCTTTCTTT
J: TRBJ1-1
size: many
V: TRBV7-2
length: 12
D: .

CDR3: CASTSETLQFF
DNA: TGTGCCAGCACTAGCGAGACTTTGCAGTTCTTC
J: TRBJ2-1
size: .
V: TRBV6-2/TRBV6-3
length: 11
D: .

CDR3: CASSITGTESYEQYF
DNA: TGTGCCAGCAGCATCACCGGGACAGAATCCTACGAGCAGTACTTC
J: TRBJ2-7
size: .
V: TRBV7-2
length: 15
D: TRBD1

CDR3: CASSLLSGHEQYF
DNA: TGCGCCAGCAGCTTGTTAAGCGGTCACGAGCAGTACTTC
J: TRBJ2-7
size: few
V: TRBV5-1
length: 13
D: .

CDR3: CASSPDREVKNIQYF
DNA: TGTGCCAGCAGTCCCGACAGGGAGGTCAAAAACATTCAGTACTTC
J: TRBJ2-4
size: .
V: TRBV6-5
length: 15
D: .

CDR3: CSARRAPGYGYTF
DNA: TGCAGTGCTAGGAGGGCCCCGGGGTATGGCTACACCTTC
J: TRBJ1-2
size: .
V: TRBV20-1
length: 13
D: .

CDR3: CASSYSQKNTEAFF
DNA: TGTGCCAGCAGTTACTCTCAGAAGAACACTGAAGCTTTCTTT
J: TRBJ1-1
size: few
V: TRBV6-5
length: 14
D: .

CDR3: CASSFDQQETQYF
DNA: TGTGCCAGCAGTTTTGACCAGCAAGAGACCCAGTACTTC
J: TRBJ2-5
size: once
V: TRBV28
length: 13
D: .

CDR3: CSVSGTVNYGYTF
DNA: TGCAGCGTTTCAGGGACAGTCAACTATGGCTACACCTTC
J: TRBJ1-2
size: .
V: TRBV29-1
length: 13
D: TRBD1

CDR3: CASGPPGVSGANVLTF
DNA: TGTGCTAGTGGTCCACCCGGGGTCTCTGGGGCCAACGTCCTGACTTTC
J: TRBJ2-6
size: few
V: TRBV12-5
length: 16
D: .

CDR3: CASSPTNGGRKYNEQFF
DNA: TGTGCCAGCAGCCCCACCAACGGGGGGCGAAAATACAATGAGCAGTTCTTC
J: TRBJ2-1
size: .
V: TRBV7-6
length: 17
D: .

CDR3: CASSEDRTDTYGYTF
DNA: TGTGCCAGCAGTGAAGATAGAACCGACACCTATGGCTACACCTTC
J: TRBJ1-2
size: few
V: TRBV6-1
length: 15
D: .

CDR3: CASSAQGNEQFF
DNA: TGTGCCAGCAGTGCTCAGGGGAATGAGCAGTTCTTC
J: TRBJ2-1
size: .
V: TRBV3-1
length: 12
D: .